This TCR beta chain was profiled in a study of CD8 T cells in Susac syndrome. Study-wide context: At the time their blood was drawn, patients with Susac syndrome were either therapy-naive, on corticosteroids (with some of them also receiving intravenous immunoglobulin), or on intravenous immunoglobulin alone.

With random hexamers, reverse transcription was performed on roughly 0.45 to 1 ug of RNA. TCRdb reanalysed the immunoSEQ multiplex PCR reads using MiXCR and keeps one entry per CDR3 protein. The table records approximately 49,000 distinct CDR3 sequences, 85% to 95% of them present only once. CD8+ and CD4+ T cells from blood underwent TCR beta sequencing. Only one count was recorded for this clonotype. Its antigen is not identified. The CDR3 is made up of 15 amino acids. V shed 0 bases and J shed 7 bases, with 16 bases lying between them. Germline V gene lookup returns CDR1 LNHNV and CDR2 YYDKDF (reference sequence). Study-level points and caveats: The authors found some 15 Susac-specific public clones in total CD8+ repertoires and a few in CD8+ TEMRA repertoires. Clonal expansion was present among Susac CD8+ cells. This expansion reached its peak in TEMRA cells and in active patients.

The chain employs TRBV15 and TRBJ2-7, with D tentatively TRBD2 (6 bases). This clonotype was obtained from a human donor with Susac syndrome. Sequenced input: CD8+ T cells from PBMCs. The CDR3 protein is CATSRDAGTRGEQYF. The CDR3 DNA reads TGTGCCACCAGCAGAGATGCCGGGACTCGGGGTGAGCAGTACTTC. The complete variable domain, with remaining parts taken from reference TRBV15 and TRBJ2-7, reads DAMVIQNPRYQVTQFGKPVTLSCSQTLNHNVMYWYQQKSSQAPKLLFHYYDKDFNNEADTPDNFQSRRPNTSFCFLDIRSPGLGDTAMYLCATSRDAGTRGEQYFGPGTRLTVT.